This TCR beta chain was sequenced for a study of cytomegalovirus exposure and HLA in healthy donors. Germline values: CDR1 MNHNY, CDR2 SVGAGI (reference sequence). V lost 6 bases and J 1 base, leaving 9 bases between the germline ends. The CDR3 runs to 13 residues. PCR amplification relied on 60 Vbeta primers (plus 13 Jbeta primers). This table comes from immunoSEQ multiplex PCR, and its TCRdb copy is limited to in-frame clones, with some not included. The sample yields 90,000 or so clones, roughly four fifths seen once. A word on this clone: The antigen remains undetermined. Other DNA variants within this sample encode the same CDR3.

General observations from the study: Rates of TCR association differed by HLA locus in a later analysis, with DRB1 highest and HLA-C lowest. A later analysis showed that HLA-associated TCR beta chains had undergone more clonal expansion than equally common others.

The TCR comes from a man aged 25-45 years in good health and CMV-seropositive. Sequencing used PBMCs. The rearrangement uses TRBV6-6 and TRBJ1-1; D gene uncertain. CDR3 sequence (DNA): TGTGCCAGCAGCCCGGAGGGGAACACTGAAGCTTTCTTT. Its translation: CASSPEGNTEAFF.